A single sample is the source of the 29 T cell receptor beta chains below, sequenced in a study of T cell changes during pregnancy in multiple sclerosis. This table comes from immunoSEQ multiplex PCR, and its TCRdb copy is limited to in-frame clones, with some not included. The repertoire holds approximately 58,000 clones, with roughly 90% as singletons. The source was peripheral blood, collected in the second trimester of pregnancy. These receptors came from a female donor in good health, enrolled as a control in a pregnancy study.

The chain links TRBV5-1 to TRBJ2-7, with D possibly TRBD1 on 6 matching bases. The germline gives CDR1 SGHRS, CDR2 YFSETQ. Trimming shortened V by 2 bases and J by 6 bases, and 12 bases separated the two germline ends. The CDR3 spans 13 residues. This CDR3 reads CASSLTGTTEQYF. CDR3 sequence (DNA): TGCGCCAGCAGCTTAACCGGGACAACCGAGCAGTACTTC.

This clone appeared once. J is TRBJ2-3 and V is TRBV6-5; D possibly corresponds to TRBD1 (7 bases). Trimming removed 6 bases at V and 4 bases at J, with 14 bases between. The CDR3 totals 14 residues. Germline V gene sequence: CDR1 MNHEY, CDR2 SVGAGI. CDR3 region: CASRTRGAADTQYF. CDR3 bases: TGTGCCAGCAGGACCAGGGGGGCAGCAGATACGCAGTATTTT.

In this sample, this clone turned up once. The chain links TRBV7-3 to TRBJ2-1; TRBD2 aligns across 14 bases. The germline CDR1 and CDR2 sequences are SGHTA and FQGTGA. The trim removed 4 bases at V and 8 bases at J, leaving 10 bases unmatched. This CDR3 comprises 17 residues. In nucleotides, the CDR3 is TGTGCCAGCAGCTATACCGGGACTAGCGGGAGAGTGCATGAGCAGTTCTTC. The encoded protein is CASSYTGTSGRVHEQFF.

This chain uses TRBV5-1 with TRBJ1-1; D gene ambiguous. Trimming stripped 0 bases from V and 5 bases from J, with 17 bases between. Germline assignment: CDR1 SGHRS and CDR2 YFSETQ. The CDR3 is made up of 16 amino acids. The CDR3 loop reads CASSLGVGWGGTEAFF. The CDR3 nucleotides read TGCGCCAGCAGCTTGGGAGTCGGTTGGGGAGGTACTGAAGCTTTCTTT.

J is TRBJ1-1 and V is TRBV6-6; D remains ambiguous. CDR3 length: 12 amino acids. Per germline, CDR1 MNHNY and CDR2 SVGAGI (reference sequence). Trimming took 8 bases from V and 5 from J, leaving 12 bases between them. Here the CDR3 reads CASELRGTEAFF. DNA for the CDR3: TGTGCCAGCGAGTTGAGAGGGACTGAAGCTTTCTTT.

V is TRBV5-1 and J is TRBJ2-2; the D gene is possibly TRBD1 (6 bases). The germline V gene has CDR1 SGHRS and CDR2 YFSETQ. The V and J ends lost 1 base and 1 base respectively, with 11 bases between them. The CDR3 consists of 16 residues. The CDR3 spells CASSLITTGNTGELFF. The CDR3 DNA follows: TGCGCCAGCAGCTTGATCACGACAGGGAACACCGGGGAGCTGTTTTTT. Filled out from reference TRBV5-1 and TRBJ2-2, the complete variable domain reads KAGVTQTPRYLIKTRGQQVTLSCSPISGHRSVSWYQQTPGQGLQFLFEYFSETQRNKGNFPGRFSGRQFSNSRSEMNVSTLELGDSALYLCASSLITTGNTGELFFGEGSRLTVL.

This clone has a handful of counts. The rearrangement joins TRBV7-2 to TRBJ1-1, with 7 bases fitting TRBD1. Trimming cost V 5 bases and J 1 base; bases outside gene matches: 1. Germline CDR1 is SGHTA and CDR2 is FQGNSA. CDR3 length equals 13 residues. The chain's CDR3 is CASSRQGNTEAFF. Here the CDR3 DNA reads TGTGCCAGCAGCCGACAGGGGAACACTGAAGCTTTCTTT.

This sequence joins TRBV15 and TRBJ2-5; TRBD2 matches 12 bases. CDR3 length: 16 residues. Trimming cost V 5 bases and J 2 bases; bases outside gene matches: 6. Germline V lookup: CDR1 LNHNV, CDR2 YYDKDF (reference sequence). DNA for the CDR3: TGTGCCACCAGCGCGGAACTAGCGGGGGGTCAAGAGACCCAGTACTTC. Its protein is CATSAELAGGQETQYF. Complete variable domain (other parts from reference TRBV15 and TRBJ2-5): DAMVIQNPRYQVTQFGKPVTLSCSQTLNHNVMYWYQQKSSQAPKLLFHYYDKDFNNEADTPDNFQSRRPNTSFCFLDIRSPGLGDTAMYLCATSAELAGGQETQYFGPGTRLLVL.

The chain recombines TRBV7-9 with TRBJ2-5; perhaps TRBD2 as D (6 bases). Germline V gene sequence: CDR1 SEHNR, CDR2 FQNEAQ (reference sequence). The ends were cut back, 5 bases at V and 2 bases at J, with 12 bases in the middle. This CDR3 spans 14 amino acids. The CDR3 DNA is TGTGCCAGCAGCCGTTCTGCGGGGCAAGAGACCCAGTACTTC. Protein: CASSRSAGQETQYF.

The J gene is TRBJ1-5, the V gene TRBV5-1; 10 nucleotides agree with TRBD1. Germline V gene sequence: CDR1 SGHRS, CDR2 YFSETQ. Trimming took 4 bases from V and 4 from J; bases not matched to a gene: 5. The CDR3 spans 15 residues. CDR3 residues: CASSRRDRGNQPQHF. DNA of the CDR3: TGCGCCAGCAGCCGCAGGGACAGGGGAAATCAGCCCCAGCATTTT.

The chain has TRBV5-1 and TRBJ2-5; possibly TRBD2 for D (7 bases). With 4 bases removed from V and 0 bases from J, the gap between germline ends came to 13 bases. Per the germline V gene, CDR1 is SGHRS and CDR2 is YFSETQ. The CDR3 is made up of 15 amino acids. The CDR3 region is CASSGGGPHQETQYF. CDR3 sequence (DNA): TGCGCCAGCAGCGGGGGGGGGCCCCACCAAGAGACCCAGTACTTC.

The chain employs TRBV29-1 and TRBJ2-1; D perhaps matches TRBD2 (5 bases). Per germline, CDR1 SQVTM and CDR2 ANQGSEA. This CDR3 region has 13 residues. The germline V and J ends were trimmed by 5 bases and 4 bases, with 12 bases remaining between them. The CDR3: CSVRPRGYNEQFF. CDR3 sequence (DNA): TGCAGCGTTCGACCACGGGGATACAATGAGCAGTTCTTC.

The chain recombines TRBV2 with TRBJ1-2; TRBD1 matches 8 bases. Trimming took 5 bases from V and 7 from J; bases not matched to a gene: 6. CDR3 size: 13 residues. Germline CDR1 and CDR2: SNHLY and FYNNEI. The CDR3 DNA reads TGTGCCAGCAGTTCCAGGGGGCAGGTTGGCTACACCTTC. Protein sequence: CASSSRGQVGYTF.

The V call is TRBV30, the J call TRBJ2-1, with 7 bases identical to TRBD2. J was trimmed by 0 bases and V by 4 bases; bases with no gene match: 3. CDR1 is GTSNPN, CDR2 SVGIG, per germline (reference sequence). The CDR3 spans 14 residues. The CDR3 loop reads CAWNGGSSYNEQFF. The CDR3 DNA reads TGTGCCTGGAACGGCGGGAGCTCCTACAATGAGCAGTTCTTC. Full variable domain (rest looked up from reference TRBV30 and TRBJ2-1): SQTIHQWPATLVQPVGSPLSLECTVEGTSNPNLYWYRQAAGRGLQLLFYSVGIGQISSEVPQNLSASRPQDRQFILSSKKLLLSDSGFYLCAWNGGSSYNEQFFGPGTRLTVL.

In this sample, this clone turned up once. The gene calls are TRBV7-9 and TRBJ2-7, with TRBD1 matching 10 bases. Per the germline V gene, CDR1 is SEHNR and CDR2 is FQNEAQ (reference sequence). CDR3 length: 15 amino acids. V lost 5 bases, J lost 3 bases, and 7 bases stayed unmatched. CDR3 loop: CASSALRDRGYEQYF. For the CDR3, the DNA is TGTGCCAGCAGCGCACTCCGGGACAGGGGCTACGAGCAGTACTTC.

The gene calls are TRBV18 and TRBJ2-5, with 11 bases aligning to TRBD2. The CDR3 totals 15 residues. The germline gives CDR1 KGHSH, CDR2 LQKENI. V lost 6 bases, J lost 1 base, and 4 bases stayed unmatched. The DNA for the CDR3 is TGTGCCAGCTCCCGACTAGCGGGGTTCCAAGAGACCCAGTACTTC. Its translation: CASSRLAGFQETQYF.

V usage is TRBV5-1 and J usage is TRBJ1-2, with 9 bases aligning to TRBD1. CDR1 is SGHRS, CDR2 YFSETQ, per germline. This CDR3 has 13 amino acids. With V trimmed by 0 bases and J by 10 bases, 4 bases remained unmatched. The CDR3 protein is CASSLVGQGFYTF. The CDR3 DNA follows: TGCGCCAGCAGCTTGGTGGGACAGGGTTTCTACACCTTC.

V and J are TRBV2 and TRBJ2-5, with TRBD2 identical over 9 bases. CDR1 is SNHLY, CDR2 FYNNEI, per germline. The trim removed 4 bases at V and 2 bases at J, leaving 14 bases unmatched. This CDR3 region has 18 residues. The CDR3: CASSGLAGRLGQQETQYF. The CDR3 region has the DNA TGTGCCAGCAGTGGTCTAGCGGGGAGATTGGGGCAGCAAGAGACCCAGTACTTC. The whole variable domain, filled in from reference TRBV2 and TRBJ2-5, reads EPEVTQTPSHQVTQMGQEVILRCVPISNHLYFYWYRQILGQKVEFLVSFYNNEISEKSEIFDDQFSVERPDGSNFTLKIRSTKLEDSAMYFCASSGLAGRLGQQETQYFGPGTRLLVL.

The chain combines TRBV30 with TRBJ1-3; TRBD1 agrees at 7 bases. The V gene end was trimmed by 2 bases and the J gene end by 4 bases; junction bases not matched to a gene: 8. This CDR3 region has 15 residues. Germline lookup yields CDR1 GTSNPN and CDR2 SVGIG (reference sequence). For the CDR3, the DNA is TGTGCCTGGAGTACTAAAAGGGGGCTCGGAAACACCATATATTTT. It specifies CAWSTKRGLGNTIYF.

This chain connects TRBV19 to TRBJ2-3, with 7 positions matching TRBD2. The germline CDR1 and CDR2 sequences are LNHDA and SQIVND (reference sequence). CDR3 length equals 14 residues. Trimming cost V 3 bases and J 2 bases; bases outside gene matches: 2. This CDR3 reads CASSMGGYTDTQYF. As DNA, the CDR3 is TGTGCCAGTAGTATGGGGGGGTACACAGATACGCAGTATTTT.

This chain uses TRBV4-2 with TRBJ2-7, with TRBD2 identical over 9 bases. Germline-derived CDR1 and CDR2 are LGHNA and YNFKEQ. With 0 bases clipped from V and 0 bases from J, the junction kept 12 bases outside the gene matches. The CDR3 contains 19 residues. The CDR3 nucleotides read TGTGCCAGCAGCCAAGAATCGGTTAGACTAGCGGACCGCTCCTACGAGCAGTACTTC. Translating gives CASSQESVRLADRSYEQYF.

The V call is TRBV27, the J call TRBJ1-2; TRBD1 matches at 8 bases. The ends lost 8 bases at V and 2 bases at J; junction bases unmatched: 10. CDR1 is MNHEY, CDR2 SMNVEV, per germline (reference sequence). The CDR3 runs 15 residues. CDR3 nucleotide sequence: TGTGCCAGCCGGCTTGCAGGGGGCGGGAACTATGGCTACACCTTC. Amino acids: CASRLAGGGNYGYTF.

The V gene is TRBV5-8, the J gene TRBJ2-3, with D possibly being TRBD1 (6 bases). This CDR3 region has 15 residues. CDR1 and CDR2 from the germline V gene are SGHTS and YDEGEE. V dropped 0 bases and J dropped 5 bases, with 13 bases sitting between them. The CDR3: CASSLDQGKGDTQYF. In DNA form, the CDR3 reads TGTGCCAGCAGCTTGGATCAGGGGAAGGGAGATACGCAGTATTTT. Full variable domain (outside the CDR3, taken from reference TRBV5-8 and TRBJ2-3): EAGVTQSPTHLIKTRGQQATLRCSPISGHTSVYWYQQALGLGLQFLLWYDEGEERNRGNFPPRFSGRQFPNYSSELNVNALELEDSALYLCASSLDQGKGDTQYFGPGTRLTVL.

The chain uses TRBV7-2 and TRBJ2-1; 10 nucleotides agree with TRBD2. The CDR3 sequence is 13 residues long. Losses at the gene ends were 5 bases for V and 9 bases for J; bases not matched to a gene: 4. Per germline, CDR1 SGHTA and CDR2 FQGNSA. CDR3 amino acids: CASSALAGLEQFF. Here the CDR3 DNA reads TGTGCCAGCAGCGCACTAGCGGGACTTGAGCAGTTCTTC.

This chain uses TRBV5-1 with TRBJ2-1, with a tentative D call TRBD2 (6 bases). Per the germline V gene, CDR1 is SGHRS and CDR2 is YFSETQ. The CDR3 runs to 14 residues. Trimming took off 4 bases at V and 3 bases at J, with 11 bases between the two ends. CDR3 sequence reads: CASSGGNHYNEQFF. CDR3 bases: TGCGCCAGCAGCGGGGGGAACCACTACAATGAGCAGTTCTTC.

CDR3 nucleotides: TGTGCCAGCTCACCCGGGGAAAATCAGCCCCAGCATTTT. Its translation is CASSPGENQPQHF. The chain has TRBV18 and TRBJ1-5; D remains ambiguous. This CDR3 contains 13 residues. Between the trimmed V and J ends, which lost 3 bases and 4 bases, there was a span of 7 bases. CDR1 is KGHSH and CDR2 is LQKENI in the germline V gene. Supplemented by reference TRBV18 and TRBJ1-5, the full variable domain reads NAGVMQNPRHLVRRRGQEARLRCSPMKGHSHVYWYRQLPEEGLKFMVYLQKENIIDESGMPKERFSAEFPKEGPSILRIQQVVRGDSAAYFCASSPGENQPQHFGDGTRLSIL.

J is TRBJ2-3 and V is TRBV4-1; D might be TRBD2 (6 bases). This CDR3 has 15 amino acids. Trimming left V 0 bases short and J 7 bases short, with 14 bases between. Looked up from germline, CDR1 is MGHRA and CDR2 is YSYEKL. The chain's CDR3 is CASSQDPGTGNTQYF. The DNA for the CDR3 is TGCGCCAGCAGCCAAGATCCGGGGACTGGAAATACGCAGTATTTT.

This chain uses TRBV7-3 with TRBJ2-2; 14 nucleotides line up with TRBD2. Germline V gene lookup returns CDR1 SGHTA and CDR2 FQGTGA. The CDR3 runs to 18 residues. The trim removed 1 base at V and 5 bases at J, leaving 6 bases unmatched. This CDR3 is CASSLMGTSGRGTGELFF. CDR3 sequence (DNA): TGTGCCAGCAGCTTAATGGGGACTAGCGGGAGAGGGACCGGGGAGCTGTTTTTT.

The chain is built from TRBV6-6 and TRBJ2-7; 11 positions agree with TRBD1. In germline, CDR1 is MNHNY, CDR2 SVGAGI (reference sequence). J was trimmed by 6 bases and V by 0 bases; bases with no gene match: 4. The CDR3 totals 15 residues. The CDR3 sequence is CASSYSGQGAGEQYF. The CDR3 bases are TGTGCCAGCAGTTACTCCGGACAGGGGGCGGGCGAGCAGTACTTC.